This is a list of T cell receptor beta chains from one sample in a study of monozygotic twins with inflammatory bowel disease. TCRdb derives one entry per CDR3 protein from the 5' RACE reads, leaving out DNA. The sample yields more than 300,000 distinct CDR3 sequences, of which the top ten take up approximately 2.8%. The specimen was blood. The receptors derive from a human donor with ulcerative colitis or Crohn's disease, or a healthy co-twin of an affected twin (not recorded which). The CDR3 runs from the conserved cysteine through the conserved F or W.

TRBJ1-6	TRBV14	CASSTRTGYNSPLHF
TRBJ2-7	TRBV6-5	CASSYQDKDEQYF
TRBJ2-2	TRBV29-1	CSVDRGNTGELFF
TRBJ1-1	TRBV18	CASSPEGAGTEAFF
TRBJ2-7	TRBV20-1	CSANGLVSYEQYF
TRBJ2-5	TRBV28	CASKWGGYETQYF
TRBJ2-7	TRBV6-2/TRBV6-3	CASSYIVADRETYEQYF
TRBJ1-1	TRBV7-2	CASSFSQGRTEAFF
TRBJ1-2	TRBV12-3/TRBV12-4	CASSWGRPGGYGYTF
TRBJ2-2	TRBV5-1	CASSPEEGGTGELFF
TRBJ1-2	TRBV20-1	CSALGTAGVYGYTF
TRBJ1-1	TRBV5-4	CASSGWTGVNTEAFF
TRBJ1-1	TRBV7-2	CASSIAGDNTEAFF
TRBJ2-5	TRBV12-3/TRBV12-4	CASSWTPQETQYF
TRBJ1-1	TRBV20-1	CSAQDSMNTEAFF
TRBJ1-2	TRBV5-1	CASSIGTGGFDYGYTF
TRBJ2-1	TRBV6-5	CASSYAIRTTGMGIDEQFF
TRBJ1-5	TRBV6-1	CASSEARSLRQPQHF
TRBJ2-7	TRBV4-1	CASSQDGAGREQYF
TRBJ2-2	TRBV20-1	CSARAFNTKTPWELFF
TRBJ2-1	TRBV29-1	CSVPAKAGTDYNEQFF
TRBJ2-7	TRBV20-1	CSARDRGRDRPYEQYF
TRBJ2-7	TRBV4-3	CASSYDWGLAGVEQYF
TRBJ2-7	TRBV27	CASSPSSVEQYF
TRBJ2-7	TRBV7-3	CASSLLPVYEQYF
TRBJ1-2	TRBV5-1	CASSSDPTGGESYTF
TRBJ2-4	TRBV11-2	CASSSQNGLVAKNIQYF
TRBJ1-1	TRBV7-3	CASSPGSGTEAFF
TRBJ2-7	TRBV5-1	CASRRDRSYEQYF
TRBJ2-7	TRBV14	CASSQFRLGEQYF
TRBJ2-3	TRBV4-3	CASSQRTSTPDTQYF
TRBJ2-5	TRBV18	CASSPRAVQETQYF
TRBJ1-5	TRBV5-1	CASSLESGAGQPQHF
TRBJ2-5	TRBV10-3	CAIKGRSHQETQYF
TRBJ1-1	TRBV5-1	CASSTDDPNTEAFF
TRBJ1-1	TRBV30	CAWSRRPSETEAFF
TRBJ2-3	TRBV5-4	CASSLTDLDTQYF
TRBJ1-1	TRBV12-3/TRBV12-4	CASSLAGGDSEAFF
TRBJ2-5	TRBV5-6	CASSSGQIEGTQYF
TRBJ2-5	TRBV12-3/TRBV12-4	CASSIGTGGETQYF
TRBJ1-5	TRBV20-1	CSARDALTGVINQPQHF
TRBJ2-7	TRBV30	CAWTGEGTTYEQYF
TRBJ1-2	TRBV20-1	CSASWQGSNYGYTF
TRBJ2-7	TRBV7-2	CASSSSGGRSTYEQYF
TRBJ2-7	TRBV6-5	CASSYAGTGTYEQYF
TRBJ2-7	TRBV10-3	CAITLHLGSIEQYF
TRBJ1-2	TRBV25-1	CASTSDRGRGYTF
TRBJ2-1	TRBV18	CASEDRDRVYNEQFF
TRBJ1-1	TRBV20-1	CSVQGTGLAFF
TRBJ2-1	TRBV4-3	CASSPTGLAGGRSHNEQFF